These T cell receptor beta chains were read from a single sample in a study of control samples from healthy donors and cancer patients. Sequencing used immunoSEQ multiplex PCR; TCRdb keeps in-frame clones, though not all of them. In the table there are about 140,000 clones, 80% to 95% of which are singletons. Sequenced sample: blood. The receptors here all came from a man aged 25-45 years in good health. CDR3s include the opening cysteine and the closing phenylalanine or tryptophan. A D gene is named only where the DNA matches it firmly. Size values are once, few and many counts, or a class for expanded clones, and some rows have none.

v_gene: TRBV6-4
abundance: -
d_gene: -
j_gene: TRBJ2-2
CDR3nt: TGTGCCAGCAAGGAATTGAGCGGGTTACCCGGGGAGCTGTTTTTT
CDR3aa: CASKELSGLPGELFF

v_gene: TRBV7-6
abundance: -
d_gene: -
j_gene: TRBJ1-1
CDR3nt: TGTGCCAGCAGCTCGACAGAGGAAGCTTTCTTT
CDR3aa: CASSSTEEAFF

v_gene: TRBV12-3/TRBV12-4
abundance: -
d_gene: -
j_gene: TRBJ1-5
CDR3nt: TGTGCCAGCAGCAGGGGACAGCCCCAGCATTTT
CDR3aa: CASSRGQPQHF

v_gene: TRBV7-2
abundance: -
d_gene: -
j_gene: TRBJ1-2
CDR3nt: TGTGCCAGCAGCTTGTCGACCAACGGCGGCTATGGCTACACCTTC
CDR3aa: CASSLSTNGGYGYTF

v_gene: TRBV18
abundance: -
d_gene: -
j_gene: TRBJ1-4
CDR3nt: TGTGCCAGCTCACCGTCCAGGTTAAATGAAAAACTGTTTTTT
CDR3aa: CASSPSRLNEKLFF

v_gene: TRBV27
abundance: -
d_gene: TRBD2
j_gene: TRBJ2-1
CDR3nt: TGTGCCAGCAGTCCTGGGACTAGCCGGAGAAATGAGCAGTTCTTC
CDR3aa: CASSPGTSRRNEQFF

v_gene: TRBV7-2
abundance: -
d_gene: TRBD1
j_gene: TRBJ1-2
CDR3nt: TGTGCCAGCAACTCCCGGACAGGGGGAGGTTATGGCTACACCTTC
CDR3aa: CASNSRTGGGYGYTF

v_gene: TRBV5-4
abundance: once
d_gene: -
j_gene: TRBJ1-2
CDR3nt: TGTGCCAGCAGCGGGGACGCGGGGAATCTCGTGGACTATGGCTACACCTTC
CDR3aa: CASSGDAGNLVDYGYTF

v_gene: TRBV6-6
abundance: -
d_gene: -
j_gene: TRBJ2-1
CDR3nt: TGTGCCAGCAGTCCGGCTAGCGAGTACAATGAGCAGTTCTTC
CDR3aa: CASSPASEYNEQFF

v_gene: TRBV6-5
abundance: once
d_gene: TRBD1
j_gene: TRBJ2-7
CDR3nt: TGTGCCAGCAGCTACCCTCCGGGACAGGGATACGAGCAGTACTTC
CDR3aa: CASSYPPGQGYEQYF

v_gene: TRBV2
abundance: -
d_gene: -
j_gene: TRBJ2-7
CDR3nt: TGTGCCAGCAGTGATTATTGGCCTGGGGAGCAGTACTTC
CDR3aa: CASSDYWPGEQYF

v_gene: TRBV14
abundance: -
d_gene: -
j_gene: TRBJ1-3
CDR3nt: TGTGCCAGCAGCTCCACTCTTATCTCTGGAAACACCATATATTTT
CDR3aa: CASSSTLISGNTIYF

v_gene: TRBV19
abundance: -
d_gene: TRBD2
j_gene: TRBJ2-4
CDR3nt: TGTGCCAGTAGCCCGGGGGGGATAGCCAAAAACATTCAGTACTTC
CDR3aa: CASSPGGIAKNIQYF

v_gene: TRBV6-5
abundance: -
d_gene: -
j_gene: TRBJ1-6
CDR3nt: TGTGCCAGCAGTTACGGAGGATCGAATTCACCCCTCCACTTT
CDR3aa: CASSYGGSNSPLHF

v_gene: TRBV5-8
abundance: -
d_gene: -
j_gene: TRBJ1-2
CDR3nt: TGTGCCAGCAGCTTGGCCGATAGGGGTCCTTCCGATGGCTACACCTTC
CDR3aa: CASSLADRGPSDGYTF

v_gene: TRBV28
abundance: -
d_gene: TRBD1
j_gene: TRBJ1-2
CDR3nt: TGTGCCAGCAGCAGGGGACAGGGCCGTGGCTACACCTTC
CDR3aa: CASSRGQGRGYTF

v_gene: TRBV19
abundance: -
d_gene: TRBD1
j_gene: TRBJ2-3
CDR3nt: TGTGCCAGTAGCCCCAGGGGGCCCCGCACAGATACGCAGTATTTT
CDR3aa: CASSPRGPRTDTQYF

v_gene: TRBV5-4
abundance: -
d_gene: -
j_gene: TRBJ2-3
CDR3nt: TGTGCCGGCCAGAGCATAAGCACAGATACGCAGTATTTT
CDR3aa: CAGQSISTDTQYF

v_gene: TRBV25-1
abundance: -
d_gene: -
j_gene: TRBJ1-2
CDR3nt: TGTGCCAGCAGTGAATTCGGGGGGGATGGCTACACCTTC
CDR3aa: CASSEFGGDGYTF

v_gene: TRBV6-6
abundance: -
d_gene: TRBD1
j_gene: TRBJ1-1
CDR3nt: TGTGCCAGCAGTCCAATCCCGGGACAGGGGGATGAAGCTTTCTTT
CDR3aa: CASSPIPGQGDEAFF

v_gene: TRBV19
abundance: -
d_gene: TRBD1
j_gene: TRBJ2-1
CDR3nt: TGTGCCAGTAGGCAGACAGGGTCCAATGAGCAGTTCTTC
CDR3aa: CASRQTGSNEQFF

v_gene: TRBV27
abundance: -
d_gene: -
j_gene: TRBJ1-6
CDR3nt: TGTGCCAGCAGTTTATCGGTGGAAGGGGGGAATTCACCCCTCCACTTT
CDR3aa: CASSLSVEGGNSPLHF

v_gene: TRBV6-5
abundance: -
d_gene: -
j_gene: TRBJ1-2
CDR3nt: TGTGCCAGCAGTTACGGACAGCTCTATGGCTACACCTTC
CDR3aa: CASSYGQLYGYTF

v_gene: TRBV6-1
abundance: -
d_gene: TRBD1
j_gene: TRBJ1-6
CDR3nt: TGTGCCAGCAGTGAAGCCGGGACAGAGCGTTCACCCCTCCACTTT
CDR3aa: CASSEAGTERSPLHF

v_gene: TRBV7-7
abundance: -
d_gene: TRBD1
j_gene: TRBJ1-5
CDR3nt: TGTGCTAGCAGCTTAGGGGGACAGGGAAGGGTCTTTCAGCCCCAGCATTTT
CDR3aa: CASSLGGQGRVFQPQHF

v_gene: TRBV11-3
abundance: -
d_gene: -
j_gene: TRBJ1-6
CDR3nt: TGTGCCAGCAGCTTCGGACCGTCGGCCCTCCACTTT
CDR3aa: CASSFGPSALHF

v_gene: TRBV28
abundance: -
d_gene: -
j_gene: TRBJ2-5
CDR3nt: TGTGCCAGCAGTTCCATCAGAGACCAAGAGACCCAGTACTTC
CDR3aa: CASSSIRDQETQYF

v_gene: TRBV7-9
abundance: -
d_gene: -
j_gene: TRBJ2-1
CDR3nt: TGTGCCAGCGTCGAAAGCTTGGGGGGTCACTACAATGAGCAGTTCTTC
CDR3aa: CASVESLGGHYNEQFF

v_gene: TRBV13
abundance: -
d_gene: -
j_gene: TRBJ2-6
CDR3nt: TGTGCCAGCAGCTCAAGCTACAGGATCTCTGGGGCCAACGTCCTGACTTTC
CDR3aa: CASSSSYRISGANVLTF

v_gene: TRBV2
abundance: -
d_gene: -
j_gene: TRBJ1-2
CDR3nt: TGTGCCAGCAGCCCCCCCGTAGGGGGCTACACCTTC
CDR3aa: CASSPPVGGYTF

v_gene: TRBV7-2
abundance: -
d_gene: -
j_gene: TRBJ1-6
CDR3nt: TGTGCCAGCAGCCCCGGTCTCAGGGAGTATAATTCACCCCTCCACTTT
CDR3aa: CASSPGLREYNSPLHF

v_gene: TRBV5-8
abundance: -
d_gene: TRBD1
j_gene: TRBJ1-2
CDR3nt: TGTGCCAGCAGCCTCAACCGGGACAGGGGGACCTATGGCTACACCTTC
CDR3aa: CASSLNRDRGTYGYTF

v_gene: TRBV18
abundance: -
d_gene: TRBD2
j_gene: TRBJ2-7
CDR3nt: TGTGCCAGCTCGACCGGGACTAAACCCTACGAGCAGTACTTC
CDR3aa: CASSTGTKPYEQYF

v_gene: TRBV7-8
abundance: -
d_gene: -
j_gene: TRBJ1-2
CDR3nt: TGTGCCAGCAGCCCGGCTAACTATGGCTACACCTTC
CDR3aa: CASSPANYGYTF

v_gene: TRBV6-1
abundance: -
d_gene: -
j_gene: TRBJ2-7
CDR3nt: TGTGCCAGCAGTGAATACGGGTACGAGCAGTACTTC
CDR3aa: CASSEYGYEQYF

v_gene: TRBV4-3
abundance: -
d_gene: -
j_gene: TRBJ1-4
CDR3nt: TGCGCCAGCAGCCAAGTACAAGGGGCAACTAATGAAAAACTGTTTTTT
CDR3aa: CASSQVQGATNEKLFF

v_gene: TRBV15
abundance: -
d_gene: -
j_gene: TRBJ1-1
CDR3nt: TGTGCCACCAGCAGGACCCTGGGGCAGAACACTGAAGCTTTCTTT
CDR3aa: CATSRTLGQNTEAFF

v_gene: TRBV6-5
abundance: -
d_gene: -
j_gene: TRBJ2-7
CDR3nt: TGTGCCAGCAAGACGAACTACGAGCAGTACTTC
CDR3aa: CASKTNYEQYF

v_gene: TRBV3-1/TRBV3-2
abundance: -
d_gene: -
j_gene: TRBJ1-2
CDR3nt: TGTGCCAGCAGCCAAGTTGAAGGGTACGGTGGCTACACCTTC
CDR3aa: CASSQVEGYGGYTF

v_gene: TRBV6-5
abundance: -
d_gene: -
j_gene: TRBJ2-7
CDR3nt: TGTGCCAGCAGTTCAACAGGGCTCTCCTACGAGCAGTACTTC
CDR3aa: CASSSTGLSYEQYF

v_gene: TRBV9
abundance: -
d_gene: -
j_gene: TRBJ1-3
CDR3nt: TGTGCCAGCAGCGCCCGGACCGCCCAAGGGATCTCTGGAAACACCATATATTTT
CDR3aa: CASSARTAQGISGNTIYF

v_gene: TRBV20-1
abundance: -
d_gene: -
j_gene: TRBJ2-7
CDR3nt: TGCAGTGCTAGTGCTCTAGCTTCCCACGAGCAGTACTTC
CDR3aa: CSASALASHEQYF